The rows below give T cell receptor beta chains drawn from one sample of a study of T cells in Graves' hyperthyroidism and ophthalmopathy. MiXCR, applied by TCRdb to the multiplex PCR reads, yields one record per CDR3 protein. The data show approximately 560,000 distinct CDR3 sequences, 15% to 17% seen once. What was sequenced was blood. The receptors shown here come from a woman younger than 45 with Graves' hyperthyroidism. The CDR3 runs from the conserved cysteine through the conserved F or W. D genes are given only for firm matches. Size values are once, few and many counts, or a class for expanded clones, and some rows have none.

j_call | clone_size | v_call | d_call | cdr3_nt | cdr3_aa
TRBJ2-7 | few | TRBV20-1 | TRBD1 | TGCAGTGCTAGTTCGGACAGGGGATCTAGTCCCGAGCAGTACTTC | CSASSDRGSSPEQYF
TRBJ1-2 | few | TRBV25-1 | . | TGTGCCAGCAGCGTCACCGGGACCCTGGGGGGCTACACCTTC | CASSVTGTLGGYTF
TRBJ2-7 | few | TRBV20-1 | TRBD2 | TGCAGTGCTAGACCAACCGCTAGCGGGAGTACCTACGAGCAGTACTTC | CSARPTASGSTYEQYF
TRBJ1-4 | many | TRBV18 | . | TGTGCCAGCTCACCGGGTGAAAAACTGTTTTTT | CASSPGEKLFF
TRBJ1-5 | . | TRBV4-1 | . | TGCGCCAGCAGCCGGGTATTAGCCCCCCAGGGAGTCAATCAGCCCCAGCATTTT | CASSRVLAPQGVNQPQHF
TRBJ1-2 | . | TRBV15 | . | TGTGCCACCAGCAGAGTACAGGTCAACTCCTATGGCTACACCTTC | CATSRVQVNSYGYTF
TRBJ2-7 | many | TRBV11-2 | TRBD2 | TGTGCCAGCAGCTTAGATACGGGAGGTCCCTACGAGCAGTACTTC | CASSLDTGGPYEQYF
TRBJ2-1 | many | TRBV5-1 | TRBD2 | TGCGCCAGCAGCCTACCTGGCGGGAGATTCGATGAGCAGTTCTTC | CASSLPGGRFDEQFF
TRBJ2-7 | many | TRBV6-1 | TRBD2 | TGTGCCAGCAGGCCGACTAGCGGGAGAATGGGGGAGCAGTACTTC | CASRPTSGRMGEQYF
TRBJ2-3 | few | TRBV6-5 | TRBD2 | TGTGCCAGCAGTTACTCTCAAACTAGCGGGAGAACAGATACGCAGTATTTT | CASSYSQTSGRTDTQYF
TRBJ2-2 | many | TRBV24-1 | . | TGTGCCACCAGTGACAGACCGAACACCGGGGAGCTGTTTTTT | CATSDRPNTGELFF
TRBJ1-1 | . | TRBV12-3/TRBV12-4 | . | TGTGCCAGCAGTTCAGGACAGCAGAACACTGAAGCTTTCTTT | CASSSGQQNTEAFF
TRBJ2-7 | many | TRBV12-3/TRBV12-4 | TRBD2 | TGTGCCAGCAGCGCCTTAGCGGGAGTCGGCCTCGAGCAGTACTTC | CASSALAGVGLEQYF
TRBJ2-7 | . | TRBV5-6 | . | TGTGCCAGCAGCCCTGCTCCGGGACATAACTCCTACGAGCAGTACTTC | CASSPAPGHNSYEQYF
TRBJ2-1 | many | TRBV20-1 | TRBD2 | TGCAGTGCTCCCTATCTAGCGGGAGGTACTCGGGAGCAGTTCTTC | CSAPYLAGGTREQFF
TRBJ1-5 | . | TRBV29-1 | . | TGCAGCGTGGGAGGATTCAATCAGCCCCAGCATTTT | CSVGGFNQPQHF
TRBJ2-1 | many | TRBV7-6 | . | TGTGCCAGCAGCTTTCAAGCGGGCTCCTACAATGAGCAGTTCTTC | CASSFQAGSYNEQFF
TRBJ2-1 | many | TRBV6-2/TRBV6-3 | . | TGTGCCAGCAGTTACTCTTCCGGAAGTCCATATAACGGGCAGTTCTTC | CASSYSSGSPYNGQFF
TRBJ2-2 | . | TRBV5-1 | TRBD1 | TGCGCCAGCAGCTTTGATTCCACAGGGGGTAACACCGGGGAGCTGTTTTTT | CASSFDSTGGNTGELFF
TRBJ1-2 | . | TRBV4-1 | . | TGCGCCAGCAGCCATGGATCAGGTGGGGATTATGGCTACACCTTC | CASSHGSGGDYGYTF
TRBJ1-1 | many | TRBV12-3/TRBV12-4 | . | TGTGCCAGCAGTTCCCCCCGCTTAATCGGGACTGAAGCTTTCTTT | CASSSPRLIGTEAFF
TRBJ1-1 | many | TRBV5-1 | . | TGCGCCAGCAGCCCCCTCCTGGGCACTGAAGCTTTCTTT | CASSPLLGTEAFF
TRBJ2-1 | . | TRBV12-5 | . | TGTGCTAGTTTGGAGAACAATGAGCAGTTCTTC | CASLENNEQFF
TRBJ2-7 | . | TRBV7-2 | TRBD2 | TGTGCCAGCAGCTCCCTAGCGGGAGGTGGGCCCTACGAGCAGTACTTC | CASSSLAGGGPYEQYF
TRBJ2-1 | few | TRBV19 | . | TGTGCCAGTAGTCTCACAGGGGAGGTCGGCAATGAGCAGTTCTTC | CASSLTGEVGNEQFF
TRBJ1-1 | many | TRBV11-1 | . | TGTGCCAGCAGCTTACGGTGGGAGAGCACTGAAGCTTTCTTT | CASSLRWESTEAFF
TRBJ2-1 | many | TRBV7-9 | . | TGTGCCAGCAGCTTAGCGCAGGGCGGTGGTAGGAATGAGCAGTTCTTC | CASSLAQGGGRNEQFF
TRBJ2-7 | . | TRBV6-5 | TRBD2 | TGTGCCAGCAGTTACTCAGCGGGAGTGGTCGAGCAGTACTTC | CASSYSAGVVEQYF
TRBJ1-1 | many | TRBV20-1 | . | TGCAGTGCTAGAGATCCCAAGGGCCCTCTGAACACTGAAGCTTTCTTT | CSARDPKGPLNTEAFF
TRBJ2-3 | many | TRBV6-5 | TRBD2 | TGTGCCAGCGCTACTCGCTACTGGGAGGGACTAGCGGGAGACACAGATACGCAGTATTTT | CASATRYWEGLAGDTDTQYF
TRBJ2-1 | many | TRBV2 | . | TGTGCCAGCAGCCTCACTAGGAACAATGAGCAGTTCTTC | CASSLTRNNEQFF